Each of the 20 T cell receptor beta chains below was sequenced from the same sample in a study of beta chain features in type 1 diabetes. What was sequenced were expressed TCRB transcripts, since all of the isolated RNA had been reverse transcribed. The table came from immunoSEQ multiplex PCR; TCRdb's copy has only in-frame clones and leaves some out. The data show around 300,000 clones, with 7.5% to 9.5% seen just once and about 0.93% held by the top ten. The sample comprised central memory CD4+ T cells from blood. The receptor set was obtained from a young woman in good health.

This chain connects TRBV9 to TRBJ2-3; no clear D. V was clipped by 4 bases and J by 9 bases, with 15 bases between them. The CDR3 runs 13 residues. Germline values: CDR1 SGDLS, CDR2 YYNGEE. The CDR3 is CASSREMVDTQYF. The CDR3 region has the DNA TGTGCCAGCAGCCGCGAGATGGTGGACACGCAGTATTTT.

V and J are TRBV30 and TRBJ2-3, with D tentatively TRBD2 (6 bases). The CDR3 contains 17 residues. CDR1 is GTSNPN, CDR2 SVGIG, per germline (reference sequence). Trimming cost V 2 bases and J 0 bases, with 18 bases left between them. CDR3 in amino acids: CAWSPNQLAPSTDTQYF. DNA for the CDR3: TGTGCCTGGAGTCCCAACCAACTAGCTCCTAGCACAGATACGCAGTATTTT.

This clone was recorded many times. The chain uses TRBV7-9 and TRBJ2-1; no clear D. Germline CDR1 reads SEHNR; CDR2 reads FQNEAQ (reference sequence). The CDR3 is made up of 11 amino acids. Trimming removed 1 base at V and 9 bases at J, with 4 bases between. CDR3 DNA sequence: TGTGCCAGCAGCTTAGTTAGTGAGCAGTTCTTC. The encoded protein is CASSLVSEQFF. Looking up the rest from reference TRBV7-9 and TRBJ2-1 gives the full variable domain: DTGVSQNPRHKITKRGQNVTFRCDPISEHNRLYWYRQTLGQGPEFLTYFQNEAQLEKSRLLSDRFSAERPKGSFSTLEIQRTEQGDSAMYLCASSLVSEQFFGPGTRLTVL.

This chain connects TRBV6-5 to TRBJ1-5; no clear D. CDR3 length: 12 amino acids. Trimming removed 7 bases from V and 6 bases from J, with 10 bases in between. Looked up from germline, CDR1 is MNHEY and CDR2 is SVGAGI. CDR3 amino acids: CASTDWGQPQHF. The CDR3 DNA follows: TGTGCCAGCACGGACTGGGGTCAGCCCCAGCATTTT.

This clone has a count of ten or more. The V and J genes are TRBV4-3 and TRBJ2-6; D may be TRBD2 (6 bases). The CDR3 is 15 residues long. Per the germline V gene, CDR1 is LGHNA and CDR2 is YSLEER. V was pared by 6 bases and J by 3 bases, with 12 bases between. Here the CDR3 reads CASSRREGGANVLTF. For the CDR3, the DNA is TGCGCCAGCAGTAGGCGGGAAGGTGGGGCCAACGTCCTGACTTTC.

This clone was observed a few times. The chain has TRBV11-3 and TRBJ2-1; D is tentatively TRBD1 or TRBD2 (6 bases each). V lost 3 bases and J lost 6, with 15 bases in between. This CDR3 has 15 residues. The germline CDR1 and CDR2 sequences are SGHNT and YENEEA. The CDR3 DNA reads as TGTGCCAGCAGCTTGGAGGGCGAAGGGGGCAATGAGCAGTTCTTC. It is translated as CASSLEGEGGNEQFF.

CDR3 DNA: TGCGCCAGCAGCCAAGATCGGGGGGGGGCTACAGATACGCAGTATTTT. The encoded protein is CASSQDRGGATDTQYF. The chain is built from TRBV4-1 and TRBJ2-3, with 8 bases lining up with TRBD2. The germline gives CDR1 MGHRA, CDR2 YSYEKL. CDR3 length equals 16 residues. Losses at the gene ends were 0 bases for V and 3 bases for J; bases not matched to a gene: 5.

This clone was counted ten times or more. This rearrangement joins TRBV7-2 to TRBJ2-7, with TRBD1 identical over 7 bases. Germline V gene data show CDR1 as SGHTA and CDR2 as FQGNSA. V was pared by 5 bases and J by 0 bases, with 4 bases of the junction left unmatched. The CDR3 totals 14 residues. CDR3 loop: CASSVQGSSYEQYV. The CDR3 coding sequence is TGTGCCAGCAGCGTACAGGGGTCCTCCTACGAGCAGTACGTC.

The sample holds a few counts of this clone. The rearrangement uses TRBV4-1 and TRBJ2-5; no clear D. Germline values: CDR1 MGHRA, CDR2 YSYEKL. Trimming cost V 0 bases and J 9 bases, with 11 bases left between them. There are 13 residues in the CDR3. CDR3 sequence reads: CASSQEAELSQYF. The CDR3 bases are TGCGCCAGCAGCCAAGAGGCCGAGTTGTCCCAGTACTTC.

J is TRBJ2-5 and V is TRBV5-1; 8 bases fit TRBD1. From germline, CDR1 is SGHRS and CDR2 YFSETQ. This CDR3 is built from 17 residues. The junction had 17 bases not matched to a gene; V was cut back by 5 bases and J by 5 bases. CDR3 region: CASRSFRTGRGGETQYF. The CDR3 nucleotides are TGCGCCAGCAGGTCCTTTAGGACAGGGCGAGGCGGGGAGACCCAGTACTTC. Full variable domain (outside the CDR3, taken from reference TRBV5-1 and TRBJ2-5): KAGVTQTPRYLIKTRGQQVTLSCSPISGHRSVSWYQQTPGQGLQFLFEYFSETQRNKGNFPGRFSGRQFSNSRSEMNVSTLELGDSALYLCASRSFRTGRGGETQYFGPGTRLLVL.

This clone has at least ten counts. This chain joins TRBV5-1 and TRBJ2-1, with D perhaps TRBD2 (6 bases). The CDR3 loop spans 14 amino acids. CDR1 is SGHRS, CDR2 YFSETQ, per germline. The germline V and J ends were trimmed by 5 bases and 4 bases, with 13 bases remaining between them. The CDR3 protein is CASSRSGEYNEQFF. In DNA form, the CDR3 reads TGCGCCAGCAGTAGGTCGGGGGAATACAATGAGCAGTTCTTC. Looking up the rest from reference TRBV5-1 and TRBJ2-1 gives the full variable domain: KAGVTQTPRYLIKTRGQQVTLSCSPISGHRSVSWYQQTPGQGLQFLFEYFSETQRNKGNFPGRFSGRQFSNSRSEMNVSTLELGDSALYLCASSRSGEYNEQFFGPGTRLTVL.

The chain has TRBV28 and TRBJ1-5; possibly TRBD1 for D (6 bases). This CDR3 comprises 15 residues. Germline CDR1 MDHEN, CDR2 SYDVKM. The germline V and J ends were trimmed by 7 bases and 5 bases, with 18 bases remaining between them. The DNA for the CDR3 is TGTGCCAGCAACCCTCAGGGGCCACGGGATCAGCCCCAGCATTTT. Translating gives CASNPQGPRDQPQHF.

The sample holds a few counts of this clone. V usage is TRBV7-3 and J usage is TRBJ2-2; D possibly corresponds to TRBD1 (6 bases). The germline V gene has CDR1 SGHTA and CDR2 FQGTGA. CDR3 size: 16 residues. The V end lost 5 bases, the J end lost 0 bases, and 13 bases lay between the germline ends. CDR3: CASSARQVTNTGELFF. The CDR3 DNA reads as TGTGCCAGCAGCGCCAGACAGGTTACGAACACCGGGGAGCTGTTTTTT.

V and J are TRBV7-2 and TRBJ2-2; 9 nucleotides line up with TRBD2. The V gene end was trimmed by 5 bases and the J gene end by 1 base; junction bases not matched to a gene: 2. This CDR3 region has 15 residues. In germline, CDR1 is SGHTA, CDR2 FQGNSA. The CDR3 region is CASSPTSGNTGELFF. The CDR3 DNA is TGTGCCAGCAGCCCGACTAGCGGGAACACCGGGGAGCTGTTTTTT.

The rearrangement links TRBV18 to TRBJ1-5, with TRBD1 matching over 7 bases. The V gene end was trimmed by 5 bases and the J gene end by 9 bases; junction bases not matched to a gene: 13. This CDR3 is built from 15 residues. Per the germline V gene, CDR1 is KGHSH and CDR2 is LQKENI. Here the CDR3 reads CASSGKRQGLGPQHF. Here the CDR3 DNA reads TGTGCCAGCTCAGGAAAGAGACAGGGTTTGGGGCCCCAGCATTTT. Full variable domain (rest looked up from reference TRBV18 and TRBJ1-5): NAGVMQNPRHLVRRRGQEARLRCSPMKGHSHVYWYRQLPEEGLKFMVYLQKENIIDESGMPKERFSAEFPKEGPSILRIQQVVRGDSAAYFCASSGKRQGLGPQHFGDGTRLSIL.

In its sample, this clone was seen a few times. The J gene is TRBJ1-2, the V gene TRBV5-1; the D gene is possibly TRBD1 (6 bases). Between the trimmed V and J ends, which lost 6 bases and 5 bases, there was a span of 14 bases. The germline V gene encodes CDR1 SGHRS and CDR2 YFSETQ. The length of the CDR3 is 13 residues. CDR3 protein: CASNSGTSYGYTF. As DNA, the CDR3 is TGCGCCAGCAACTCCGGGACATCTTATGGCTACACCTTC.

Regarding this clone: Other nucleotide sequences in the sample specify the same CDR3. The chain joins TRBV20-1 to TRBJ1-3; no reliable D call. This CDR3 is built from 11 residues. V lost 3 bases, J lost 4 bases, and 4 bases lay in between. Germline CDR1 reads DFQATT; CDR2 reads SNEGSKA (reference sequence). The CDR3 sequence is CSASSGNTIYF. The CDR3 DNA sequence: TGCAGTGCTAGTTCGGGAAACACCATATATTTT.

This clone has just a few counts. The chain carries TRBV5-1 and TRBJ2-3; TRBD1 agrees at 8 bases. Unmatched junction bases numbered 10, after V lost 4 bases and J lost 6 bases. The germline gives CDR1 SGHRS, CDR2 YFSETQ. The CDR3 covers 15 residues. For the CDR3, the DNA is TGCGCCAGCAGCATTGGACAGGGCCTCGCCGATACGCAGTATTTT. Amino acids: CASSIGQGLADTQYF.

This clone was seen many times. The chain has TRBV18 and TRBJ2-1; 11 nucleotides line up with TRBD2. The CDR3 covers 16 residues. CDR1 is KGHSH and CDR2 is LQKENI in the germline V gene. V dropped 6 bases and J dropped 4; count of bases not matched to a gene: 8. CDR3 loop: CASSLSGTSGYNEQFF. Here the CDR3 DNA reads TGTGCCAGCTCCCTGTCCGGGACTAGCGGATACAATGAGCAGTTCTTC.

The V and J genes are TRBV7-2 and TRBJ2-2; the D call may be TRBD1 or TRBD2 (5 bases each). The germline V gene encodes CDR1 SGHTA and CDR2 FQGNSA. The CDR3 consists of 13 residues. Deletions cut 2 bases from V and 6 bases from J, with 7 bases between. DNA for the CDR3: TGTGCCAGCAGCTTAAGGGACCCCGGGGAGCTGTTTTTT. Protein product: CASSLRDPGELFF. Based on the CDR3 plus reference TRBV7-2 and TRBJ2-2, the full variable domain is GAGVSQSPSNKVTEKGKDVELRCDPISGHTALYWYRQSLGQGLEFLIYFQGNSAPDKSGLPSDRFSAERTGGSVSTLTIQRTQQEDSAVYLCASSLRDPGELFFGEGSRLTVL.